Listed below are T cell receptor beta chains from one sample, sequenced in a study of early T cells in non-severe SARS-CoV-2 infection. TCRdb recomputed calls from the 5' RACE reads with MiXCR, one row per CDR3 protein. The table shows about 64,000 distinct CDR3 sequences, with just over 20% occurring only once. The sequencing here drew on whole blood, taken at baseline. These receptors came from an adult who was a healthcare worker with PCR-confirmed SARS-CoV-2 infection or an uninfected control (not recorded which). CDR3s include the opening cysteine and the closing phenylalanine or tryptophan.

v_call,j_call,cdr3_aa
TRBV13,TRBJ1-1,CASSLPLAAAFF
TRBV29-1,TRBJ2-4,CSVGRGDIQYF
TRBV28,TRBJ1-4,CASSSLGTGNEKLFF
TRBV7-3,TRBJ2-1,CASSWQQGNEQFF
TRBV12-3/TRBV12-4,TRBJ1-6,CASSRSGTGKLFGDSPLHF
TRBV2,TRBJ1-4,CASRLEGAYEKLFF
TRBV7-9,TRBJ2-7,CASSHPRVSYEQYF
TRBV5-6,TRBJ2-7,CASSAEVGPPGEQYF
TRBV5-4,TRBJ2-3,CAASQRGGLGTDTQYF
TRBV18,TRBJ2-7,CASSSMGRGEQYF
TRBV11-3,TRBJ2-3,CASSQFRTDTQYF
TRBV11-2,TRBJ2-1,CASSLAPGGRNEQFF
TRBV5-5,TRBJ2-7,CASSYRASREQYF